One TCR beta chain is described in this entry. As yet, its antigen is unknown. Using immunoSEQ multiplex PCR, the repertoire was profiled, and TCRdb retains in-frame clones only, with some absent. The sample has just over 350,000 clones, about 91% seen once; the top ten hold about 3.9%. Germline CDR1 MNHNY, CDR2 SVGAGI (reference sequence). Deletions cut 5 bases from V and 0 bases from J, with 19 bases between. The CDR3 consists of 18 residues. The sample belongs to a study of Ad26.COV2.S vaccination and SARS-CoV-2 variants. Whole-study findings and limits: Breadth measured for non-spike TCRs was similar across vaccine and placebo recipients.

V gene TRBV6-6 combines with J gene TRBJ2-2, with D maybe TRBD2 (7 bases). The sequencing here drew on peripheral blood, taken after recovery from COVID-19. This clonotype originated in a human donor who had recovered from COVID-19. The CDR3 sequence: CASSRRWGGRPNTGELFF. The CDR3 DNA follows: TGTGCCAGCAGTCGACGTTGGGGGGGGCGGCCGAACACCGGGGAGCTGTTTTTT.